These T cell receptor beta chains were read from a single sample in a study of T cell changes during pregnancy in multiple sclerosis. Assay used: immunoSEQ multiplex PCR; TCRdb lists only in-frame clones, some missing. The sample gives around 40,000 clones, around 90% of which show up once; 0.75% to 0.95% is in the top ten. This specimen consisted of CD4+ T cells from peripheral blood mononuclear cells, obtained after pregnancy. These receptor sequences come from a female donor in good health, enrolled as a control in a pregnancy study. The CDR3 runs from the conserved cysteine through the conserved F or W. The D gene is left open where the match is weak. Rows give clone size only sometimes, using once, few, many, or a class for an expanded clone.

CDR3aa: CASKLGRTGQPQHF
CDR3nt: TGTGCCAGCAAATTGGGGAGGACGGGGCAGCCCCAGCATTTT
d_gene: NA
v_gene: TRBV27
abundance: NA
j_gene: TRBJ1-5

CDR3aa: CAWSVTSGSTDTQYF
CDR3nt: TGTGCCTGGAGTGTGACTAGCGGGAGCACAGATACGCAGTATTTT
d_gene: TRBD2
v_gene: TRBV30
abundance: NA
j_gene: TRBJ2-3

CDR3aa: CAWSNRENQPQHF
CDR3nt: TGTGCCTGGAGTAACAGGGAAAATCAGCCCCAGCATTTT
d_gene: NA
v_gene: TRBV30
abundance: NA
j_gene: TRBJ1-5

CDR3aa: CASSIKGGRGYGYTF
CDR3nt: TGTGCCAGCAGCATCAAAGGGGGCAGGGGCTATGGCTACACCTTC
d_gene: TRBD1
v_gene: TRBV6-1
abundance: once
j_gene: TRBJ1-2

CDR3aa: CASRAGTSGRSEQFF
CDR3nt: TGTGCCAGCAGGGCCGGGACTAGCGGGAGAAGTGAGCAGTTCTTC
d_gene: TRBD2
v_gene: TRBV6-5
abundance: NA
j_gene: TRBJ2-1

CDR3aa: CASSYATGRDYGYTF
CDR3nt: TGTGCCAGCAGTTACGCCACAGGGCGCGACTATGGCTACACCTTC
d_gene: NA
v_gene: TRBV6-6
abundance: NA
j_gene: TRBJ1-2

CDR3aa: CASSLAGIGTEAFF
CDR3nt: TGTGCCAGCAGCTTGGCAGGAATCGGTACTGAAGCTTTCTTT
d_gene: NA
v_gene: TRBV5-8
abundance: NA
j_gene: TRBJ1-1

CDR3aa: CASSLWQGAGELFF
CDR3nt: TGTGCCAGCAGTTTGTGGCAGGGTGCCGGGGAGCTGTTTTTT
d_gene: NA
v_gene: TRBV28
abundance: once
j_gene: TRBJ2-2

CDR3aa: CASSLGTGETQYF
CDR3nt: TGTGCTAGCAGCTTAGGGACGGGGGAGACCCAGTACTTC
d_gene: NA
v_gene: TRBV7-7
abundance: NA
j_gene: TRBJ2-5

CDR3aa: CASSYRRGGTDTQYF
CDR3nt: TGTGCCAGCAGCTACCGGCGGGGGGGCACAGATACGCAGTATTTT
d_gene: TRBD2
v_gene: TRBV7-2
abundance: NA
j_gene: TRBJ2-3

CDR3aa: CASSLEGRGHEQYF
CDR3nt: TGTGCCAGCAGCTTAGAAGGCAGGGGCCACGAGCAGTACTTC
d_gene: NA
v_gene: TRBV11-1
abundance: NA
j_gene: TRBJ2-7

CDR3aa: CASSPRSDGGSYEQYF
CDR3nt: TGCGCCAGCAGCCCAAGGTCCGACGGGGGATCCTACGAGCAGTACTTC
d_gene: NA
v_gene: TRBV5-1
abundance: once
j_gene: TRBJ2-7

CDR3aa: CASSEWGQGQGQPQHF
CDR3nt: TGCGCCAGCAGTGAGTGGGGACAGGGACAGGGTCAGCCCCAGCATTTT
d_gene: TRBD1
v_gene: TRBV10-2
abundance: NA
j_gene: TRBJ1-5

CDR3aa: CSVVASAYNEQFF
CDR3nt: TGCAGCGTTGTGGCTAGCGCCTACAATGAGCAGTTCTTC
d_gene: NA
v_gene: TRBV29-1
abundance: NA
j_gene: TRBJ2-1

CDR3aa: CASSPPTGGSYEQYF
CDR3nt: TGTGCCAGCTCACCTCCCACAGGAGGGTCCTACGAGCAGTACTTC
d_gene: NA
v_gene: TRBV18
abundance: NA
j_gene: TRBJ2-7

CDR3aa: CASSLVRASGRNEQFF
CDR3nt: TGTGCCAGCAGCTTAGTACGCGCTAGCGGGAGAAATGAGCAGTTCTTC
d_gene: TRBD2
v_gene: TRBV7-2
abundance: NA
j_gene: TRBJ2-1

CDR3aa: CASSAGTENSPLHF
CDR3nt: TGTGCCAGTAGCGCCGGGACAGAAAATTCACCCCTCCACTTT
d_gene: TRBD1
v_gene: TRBV19
abundance: NA
j_gene: TRBJ1-6

CDR3aa: CASSPRQGGYEQYF
CDR3nt: TGCGCCAGCAGCCCGCGACAGGGGGGATACGAGCAGTACTTC
d_gene: TRBD1
v_gene: TRBV4-3
abundance: once
j_gene: TRBJ2-7

CDR3aa: CASSPRLQETQYF
CDR3nt: TGCGCCAGCAGTCCTAGGTTACAAGAGACCCAGTACTTC
d_gene: NA
v_gene: TRBV10-1
abundance: NA
j_gene: TRBJ2-5

CDR3aa: CASSWARGTVNYGYTF
CDR3nt: TGTGCCAGCAGCTGGGCCCGAGGGACAGTTAACTATGGCTACACCTTC
d_gene: TRBD1
v_gene: TRBV5-6
abundance: NA
j_gene: TRBJ1-2

CDR3aa: CASSVGGDTNTEAFF
CDR3nt: TGTGCCAGCAGCGTAGGAGGGGACACTAACACTGAAGCTTTCTTT
d_gene: NA
v_gene: TRBV9
abundance: few
j_gene: TRBJ1-1

CDR3aa: CASSQGPLVFMNTEAFF
CDR3nt: TGTGCCAGCAGCCAGGGCCCATTAGTTTTCATGAACACTGAAGCTTTCTTT
d_gene: NA
v_gene: TRBV14
abundance: few
j_gene: TRBJ1-1

CDR3aa: CASSGHSGSYNEQFF
CDR3nt: TGTGCCAGTAGTGGGCATAGCGGGAGCTACAATGAGCAGTTCTTC
d_gene: TRBD2
v_gene: TRBV19
abundance: NA
j_gene: TRBJ2-1

CDR3aa: CASSDRGGVAKNIQYF
CDR3nt: TGTGCCAGCAGTGACCGGGGGGGGGTGGCCAAAAACATTCAGTACTTC
d_gene: TRBD2
v_gene: TRBV6-1
abundance: NA
j_gene: TRBJ2-4

CDR3aa: CASSPRVASYNEQFF
CDR3nt: TGTGCCAGCAGCCCCCGGGTGGCTTCCTACAATGAGCAGTTCTTC
d_gene: NA
v_gene: TRBV7-3
abundance: once
j_gene: TRBJ2-1

CDR3aa: CASSVGSSGRAVEQFF
CDR3nt: TGTGCCAGCAGCGTAGGGAGCAGCGGGAGGGCCGTTGAGCAGTTCTTC
d_gene: TRBD2
v_gene: TRBV9
abundance: NA
j_gene: TRBJ2-1

CDR3aa: CASSGGTGLSYEQYF
CDR3nt: TGTGCCAGCAGTGGCGGGACAGGCCTGTCCTACGAGCAGTACTTC
d_gene: TRBD1
v_gene: TRBV6-1
abundance: NA
j_gene: TRBJ2-7

CDR3aa: CASTPGLAGVNEQFF
CDR3nt: TGTGCCAGCACCCCGGGACTAGCGGGAGTTAATGAGCAGTTCTTC
d_gene: TRBD2
v_gene: TRBV7-3
abundance: NA
j_gene: TRBJ2-1

CDR3aa: CASRRGQANTEAFF
CDR3nt: TGTGCCAGCAGACGGGGACAGGCGAACACTGAAGCTTTCTTT
d_gene: TRBD1
v_gene: TRBV7-2
abundance: NA
j_gene: TRBJ1-1

CDR3aa: CASSFPGLLSSYNEQFF
CDR3nt: TGTGCCAGCAGTTTTCCGGGACTGCTAAGCTCCTACAATGAGCAGTTCTTC
d_gene: NA
v_gene: TRBV27
abundance: NA
j_gene: TRBJ2-1

CDR3aa: CASSLEGLRSGNTIYF
CDR3nt: TGTGCCAGCAGCTTGGAGGGACTGCGCTCTGGAAACACCATATATTTT
d_gene: NA
v_gene: TRBV5-6
abundance: NA
j_gene: TRBJ1-3

CDR3aa: CASSRSSPVNYGYTF
CDR3nt: TGTGCCAGCAGCCGCTCATCTCCAGTTAACTATGGCTACACCTTC
d_gene: NA
v_gene: TRBV4-2
abundance: NA
j_gene: TRBJ1-2

CDR3aa: CSAQYRYEQYF
CDR3nt: TGCAGCGCCCAATACAGGTACGAGCAGTACTTC
d_gene: NA
v_gene: TRBV29-1
abundance: NA
j_gene: TRBJ2-7

CDR3aa: CASSSLPKEAQYF
CDR3nt: TGTGCCAGCAGCTCTCTACCGAAAGAGGCGCAGTATTTT
d_gene: NA
v_gene: TRBV5-6
abundance: NA
j_gene: TRBJ2-3

CDR3aa: CASSFSARTGGSGANVLTF
CDR3nt: TGTGCCAGCAGCTTCTCCGCCCGGACAGGGGGCTCTGGGGCCAACGTCCTGACTTTC
d_gene: TRBD1
v_gene: TRBV11-1
abundance: NA
j_gene: TRBJ2-6

CDR3aa: CASSGQGGQPQHF
CDR3nt: TGTGCCAGCAGCGGTCAGGGGGGCCAGCCCCAGCATTTT
d_gene: TRBD1
v_gene: TRBV7-9
abundance: NA
j_gene: TRBJ1-5

CDR3aa: CASSQDIDQPQHF
CDR3nt: TGTGCCAGCAGCCAAGATATCGATCAGCCCCAGCATTTT
d_gene: NA
v_gene: TRBV14
abundance: NA
j_gene: TRBJ1-5

CDR3aa: CASSRDSSSTDTQYF
CDR3nt: TGTGCCAGCAGTCGGGACAGTAGTAGCACAGATACGCAGTATTTT
d_gene: TRBD1
v_gene: TRBV6-6
abundance: NA
j_gene: TRBJ2-3

CDR3aa: CASSQGQGPFYEQYF
CDR3nt: TGTGCCAGCAGCCAAGGACAGGGCCCTTTCTACGAGCAGTACTTC
d_gene: TRBD1
v_gene: TRBV14
abundance: once
j_gene: TRBJ2-7

CDR3aa: CATLPRRVGNQPQHF
CDR3nt: TGTGCCACCCTTCCCCGCAGGGTAGGCAATCAGCCCCAGCATTTT
d_gene: NA
v_gene: TRBV28
abundance: NA
j_gene: TRBJ1-5

CDR3aa: CASSVAKNTEAFF
CDR3nt: TGTGCCAGCAGCGTAGCCAAGAACACTGAAGCTTTCTTT
d_gene: NA
v_gene: TRBV9
abundance: NA
j_gene: TRBJ1-1

CDR3aa: CASSFTGENTEAFF
CDR3nt: TGTGCCAGCAGCTTTACAGGGGAGAACACTGAAGCTTTCTTT
d_gene: TRBD1
v_gene: TRBV7-3
abundance: NA
j_gene: TRBJ1-1

CDR3aa: CSVTQGMNTEAFF
CDR3nt: TGCAGCGTCACCCAGGGGATGAACACTGAAGCTTTCTTT
d_gene: NA
v_gene: TRBV29-1
abundance: few
j_gene: TRBJ1-1

CDR3aa: CASSSHSPLHF
CDR3nt: TGTGCCAGCAGTAGCCATTCACCCCTCCACTTT
d_gene: NA
v_gene: TRBV27
abundance: NA
j_gene: TRBJ1-6